These 30 T cell receptor beta chains were sequenced from one sample in a study of blood T cell repertoires in COVID-19. This table comes from immunoSEQ multiplex PCR, and its TCRdb copy is limited to in-frame clones, with some not included. This table has more than 70,000 clones, about 86% appearing once. The sample consisted of peripheral blood. Receptors originate from an elderly man with active or convalescent COVID-19.

V and J are TRBV28 and TRBJ1-2; D not certain. The CDR3 consists of 12 residues. From germline, CDR1 is MDHEN and CDR2 SYDVKM. The germline V and J ends were trimmed by 2 bases and 4 bases, with 5 bases remaining between them. CDR3 sequence: CASSLKLYGYTF. The DNA of the CDR3 is TGTGCCAGCAGTTTAAAGCTCTATGGCTACACCTTC.

This clone was detected only once. The V call is TRBV19, the J call TRBJ2-3, with 9 positions matching TRBD2. V shed 5 bases and J 2 bases; nucleotides not matched to a gene: 14. CDR1 and CDR2 from the germline V gene are LNHDA and SQIVND (reference sequence). The CDR3 covers 18 residues. The CDR3 reads CASSSGSMTSGLTDTQYF. The CDR3 DNA reads as TGTGCCAGTAGTTCTGGATCTATGACTAGCGGCCTCACAGATACGCAGTATTTT.

In this sample, this clone turned up a few times. The chain employs TRBV7-2 and TRBJ2-7, with TRBD1 matching 7 bases. The V gene end was trimmed by 6 bases and the J gene end by 3 bases; junction bases not matched to a gene: 8. The germline gives CDR1 SGHTA, CDR2 FQGNSA. The CDR3 runs 14 residues. DNA for the CDR3: TGTGCCAGCAGGCCAACCCGGGACAGCTACGAGCAGTACTTC. It is translated as CASRPTRDSYEQYF.

The gene calls are TRBV11-1 and TRBJ1-1; TRBD1 matches at 9 bases. The length of the CDR3 is 15 residues. J gave up 1 base and V 5 bases, and 5 bases lay outside the gene matches. CDR1 SGHAT and CDR2 FQDESV come from the germline V gene (reference sequence). The CDR3 DNA is TGTGCCAGCAGCGAAAGGACAGGGGCGAACACTGAAGCTTTCTTT. It is translated as CASSERTGANTEAFF.

This chain connects TRBV2 to TRBJ1-4; no reliable D call. Germline CDR1 is SNHLY and CDR2 is FYNNEI. V was shortened by 2 bases and J by 13 bases, with 14 bases between the two germline ends. The CDR3 runs to 13 residues. The CDR3 DNA is TGTGCCAGCAGTGAAACTTTAAGGCGGGGACTGTTTTTT. It specifies CASSETLRRGLFF.

The chain couples TRBV7-2 to TRBJ1-2; D is possibly TRBD1 (5 bases). CDR3 size: 14 residues. V shed 4 bases and J shed 8 bases, with 17 bases lying between them. The germline V gene encodes CDR1 SGHTA and CDR2 FQGNSA. The CDR3 sequence is CASSSGGGTLGYTF. CDR3 DNA: TGTGCCAGCAGCTCCGGCGGAGGGACGTTGGGCTACACCTTC.

The chain recombines TRBV4-1 with TRBJ2-7, with 7 bases lining up with TRBD1. This CDR3 spans 14 amino acids. In germline, CDR1 is MGHRA, CDR2 YSYEKL. Trimming at V came to 4 bases and at J to 5 bases, leaving 8 bases not matched to a gene. CDR3 DNA: TGCGCCAGCAGCCCCATGGACAGGCCCCACGAGCAGTACTTC. Protein: CASSPMDRPHEQYF.

CDR3 region: CASSQWVAGEETQYF. The CDR3 nucleotides read TGTGCCAGCAGCCAATGGGTAGCGGGGGAAGAGACCCAGTACTTC. The V gene is TRBV14, the J gene TRBJ2-5, with 9 bases lining up with TRBD2. V lost 2 bases to trimming and J lost 3 bases; unmatched junction nucleotides: 4. The CDR3 loop spans 15 amino acids. Germline loops: CDR1 SGHDN, CDR2 FVKESK.

The chain employs TRBV10-3 and TRBJ1-1; weak D call: TRBD1 (6 bases). CDR3 length: 14 residues. With 4 bases removed from V and 4 bases from J, the gap between germline ends came to 13 bases. Germline V gene data show CDR1 as ENHRY and CDR2 as SYGVKD. The CDR3, as DNA: TGTGCCATCAGTGCCGAAACAGGGCCCACTGAAGCTTTCTTT. It codes for CAISAETGPTEAFF.

This sequence joins TRBV5-4 and TRBJ1-5; 11 nucleotides align to TRBD1. Germline CDR1 reads SGHNT; CDR2 reads YYREEE (reference sequence). The trim removed 3 bases at V and 5 bases at J, leaving 7 bases unmatched. The CDR3 has 16 amino acids. The CDR3 DNA follows: TGTGCCAGCAGCTCGGACCCGGGACAGGGGGATCAGCCCCAGCATTTT. Translation: CASSSDPGQGDQPQHF. The full variable domain, rest sourced from reference TRBV5-4 and TRBJ1-5, is ETGVTQSPTHLIKTRGQQVTLRCSSQSGHNTVSWYQQALGQGPQFIFQYYREEENGRGNFPPRFSGLQFPNYSSELNVNALELDDSALYLCASSSDPGQGDQPQHFGDGTRLSIL.

This clone was seen once. The J gene is TRBJ2-7, the V gene TRBV5-4; 8 bases are shared with TRBD2. There are 19 residues in the CDR3. Germline trimming cut 0 bases from V and 3 bases from J; bases unmatched to any gene: 17. Looked up from germline, CDR1 is SGHNT and CDR2 is YYREEE (reference sequence). The CDR3 DNA follows: TGTGCCAGCAGCTTGGTTGGTAGCGGGGCCACTACCAGGGGCTACGAGCAGTACTTC. It is translated as CASSLVGSGATTRGYEQYF.

The V gene is TRBV16, the J gene TRBJ1-1, with D perhaps TRBD1 (6 bases). V lost 4 bases and J lost 0, with 12 bases in between. The germline gives CDR1 KGHSY, CDR2 FQNENV. The CDR3 is 15 amino acids. The CDR3 here is CASSPLGQLNTEAFF. The CDR3 nucleotides read TGTGCCAGCAGCCCCCTAGGACAGCTGAACACTGAAGCTTTCTTT.

The chain carries TRBV9 and TRBJ2-3; a possible D gene is TRBD2 (5 bases). There are 16 residues in the CDR3. V was clipped by 0 bases and J by 1 base, with 12 bases between them. Germline V gives CDR1 SGDLS, CDR2 YYNGEE. The CDR3, as DNA: TGTGCCAGCAGCGTAGCTTCTAGCCTCCGCACAGATACGCAGTATTTT. It translates to CASSVASSLRTDTQYF.

This chain uses TRBV7-3 with TRBJ1-2; D may be TRBD1 (5 bases). The V gene's germline CDR1 is SGHTA and CDR2 FQGTGA. The CDR3 runs 13 residues. The V end was cut by 5 bases, the J end by 9 bases, with 16 bases between. The CDR3 here is CASSPGEGIRYTF. CDR3 sequence (DNA): TGTGCCAGCAGCCCGGGGGAGGGGATCCGCTACACCTTC.

The chain couples TRBV2 to TRBJ2-1; D may be TRBD1 (5 bases). Looked up from germline, CDR1 is SNHLY and CDR2 is FYNNEI. Trimming took off 5 bases at V and 5 bases at J, with 7 bases between the two ends. The length of the CDR3 is 12 residues. The DNA for the CDR3 is TGTGCCAGCAGTAGACAGAACAATGAGCAGTTCTTC. It specifies CASSRQNNEQFF.

The chain links TRBV4-1 to TRBJ1-2; TRBD1 agrees at 8 bases. This CDR3 has 14 amino acids. Germline CDR1 and CDR2: MGHRA and YSYEKL. Trimming took 0 bases from V and 8 from J; bases not matched to a gene: 5. Here the CDR3 DNA reads TGCGCCAGCAGCCAAGACAGGGGGCGGTTAGGCTACACCTTC. It yields the protein CASSQDRGRLGYTF.

This clone was observed a handful of times. This chain connects TRBV5-4 to TRBJ2-1, with 7 bases aligning to TRBD1. The length of the CDR3 is 15 residues. Germline loops: CDR1 SGHNT, CDR2 YYREEE (reference sequence). J gave up 0 bases and V 1 base, and 1 base lay outside the gene matches. In nucleotides, the CDR3 is TGTGCCAGCAGCTTGAACAGGGGCTCCTACAATGAGCAGTTCTTC. Encoded protein: CASSLNRGSYNEQFF.

The chain couples TRBV7-2 to TRBJ2-1; D unresolved. This CDR3 comprises 15 residues. Looked up from germline, CDR1 is SGHTA and CDR2 is FQGNSA. The CDR3 is CASRNRRSSYNEQFF. The CDR3 DNA sequence: TGTGCAAGCCGTAATCGACGGAGCTCCTACAATGAGCAGTTCTTC.

The genes are TRBV19 and TRBJ2-5; 10 bases align to TRBD1. The CDR3 covers 20 residues. Germline V lookup: CDR1 LNHDA, CDR2 SQIVND (reference sequence). The trim removed 5 bases at V and 6 bases at J, leaving 24 bases unmatched. This CDR3 reads CASSSGTGAFSGMLGKTQYF. As DNA, the CDR3 is TGTGCCAGTAGTTCCGGGACAGGGGCCTTTAGCGGGATGCTTGGGAAGACCCAGTACTTC.

The CDR3 DNA sequence: TGTGCCTGGAGTATTTGGGGGGGTACCTACGAGCAGTACTTC. This codes for CAWSIWGGTYEQYF. The rearrangement links TRBV30 to TRBJ2-7; 7 bases line up with TRBD2. CDR1 and CDR2 from the germline V gene are GTSNPN and SVGIG (reference sequence). CDR3 length equals 14 residues. The J segment lost 2 bases and the V segment lost 2 bases, leaving 6 bases of the junction unmatched.

The V and J genes are TRBV18 and TRBJ2-2; TRBD1 aligns across 9 bases. The CDR3 is 15 residues long. Germline V gene data show CDR1 as KGHSH and CDR2 as LQKENI. Trimming at V came to 3 bases and at J to 3 bases, leaving 2 bases not matched to a gene. CDR3 coding DNA: TGTGCCAGCTCACCCCGGACAGGGGACACCGGGGAGCTGTTTTTT. This codes for CASSPRTGDTGELFF.

The V gene is TRBV6-2 or TRBV6-3, the J gene TRBJ2-7, with D perhaps TRBD1 (5 bases). The CDR3 covers 13 residues. Germline loops: CDR1 MNHEY, CDR2 SVGEGT. With 0 bases removed from V and 9 bases from J, the gap between germline ends came to 12 bases. The CDR3 region is CASSYSPGQSQYF. For the CDR3, the DNA is TGTGCCAGCAGTTACTCCCCAGGACAATCGCAGTACTTC.

The chain carries TRBV7-9 and TRBJ2-1; 10 bases align to TRBD2. CDR1 is SEHNR and CDR2 is FQNEAQ in the germline V gene (reference sequence). The V gene end was trimmed by 5 bases and the J gene end by 7 bases; junction bases not matched to a gene: 8. The CDR3 is 15 amino acids. DNA of the CDR3: TGTGCCAGCAGCAGACTAGCGGGTTCGGTTAATGAGCAGTTCTTC. This sequence encodes CASSRLAGSVNEQFF.

This clone has only a few counts. This rearrangement joins TRBV11-3 to TRBJ2-1; D possibly corresponds to TRBD2 (6 bases). V was shortened by 4 bases and J by 3 bases, with 10 bases between the two germline ends. CDR3 length: 14 residues. Germline V CDR1 and CDR2: SGHNT, YENEEA. CDR3 sequence: CASSSSGLYNEQFF. In DNA, the CDR3 is TGTGCCAGCAGCTCAAGCGGGCTCTACAATGAGCAGTTCTTC.

This clone has just one count. The chain links TRBV5-1 to TRBJ2-3; 12 nucleotides match TRBD2. The CDR3 length is 15 residues. The V gene's germline CDR1 is SGHRS and CDR2 YFSETQ. The junction had 6 bases not matched to a gene; V was cut back by 4 bases and J by 6 bases. The CDR3 DNA reads as TGCGCCAGCAGCCCCAGACTAGCGGGAGTGGATACGCAGTATTTT. It is translated as CASSPRLAGVDTQYF.

The V call is TRBV7-8, the J call TRBJ2-1; 7 positions match TRBD2. In germline, CDR1 is SGHVS, CDR2 FQNEAQ. V was clipped by 1 base and J by 0 bases; unmatched bases: 3. The CDR3 is 16 amino acids. CDR3 bases: TGTGCCAGCAGCTTAGTAGGCGGGAGCTCCTACAATGAGCAGTTCTTC. It translates to CASSLVGGSSYNEQFF. Full variable domain (missing parts from reference TRBV7-8 and TRBJ2-1): GAGVSQSPRYKVAKRGQDVALRCDPISGHVSLFWYQQALGQGPEFLTYFQNEAQLDKSGLPSDRFFAERPEGSVSTLKIQRTQQEDSAVYLCASSLVGGSSYNEQFFGPGTRLTVL.

The V gene is TRBV15, the J gene TRBJ1-5; 10 nucleotides agree with TRBD1. The CDR3 is 15 amino acids. The germline gives CDR1 LNHNV, CDR2 YYDKDF (reference sequence). V was clipped by 0 bases and J by 6 bases; unmatched bases: 2. The CDR3 spells CATSRDRDRGQPQHF. The CDR3 DNA reads as TGTGCCACCAGCAGAGATCGGGACAGGGGTCAGCCCCAGCATTTT.

The chain has TRBV4-1 and TRBJ2-7; TRBD1 aligns across 12 bases. Germline CDR1 is MGHRA and CDR2 is YSYEKL. The CDR3 sequence is 14 residues long. The ends lost 4 bases at V and 7 bases at J; junction bases unmatched: 5. The CDR3 nucleotides read TGCGCCAGCAGCCGGGACAGGGGGCGAGGAGAGCAGTACTTC. It specifies CASSRDRGRGEQYF.

This clone appeared once. This rearrangement joins TRBV4-1 to TRBJ2-1; TRBD2 matches 8 bases. The CDR3 loop spans 15 amino acids. V lost 3 bases to trimming and J lost 5 bases; unmatched junction nucleotides: 6. Germline V gene lookup returns CDR1 MGHRA and CDR2 YSYEKL. CDR3 sequence: CASSQAGTRDNEQFF. The DNA for the CDR3 is TGCGCCAGCAGCCAGGCCGGGACTAGGGACAATGAGCAGTTCTTC.

The rearrangement joins TRBV5-4 to TRBJ2-1; 11 bases map to TRBD2. The CDR3 runs to 15 residues. Trimming took 0 bases from V and 5 from J; bases not matched to a gene: 1. The germline V gene has CDR1 SGHNT and CDR2 YYREEE (reference sequence). The DNA for the CDR3 is TGTGCCAGCAGCTTGGTAGCGGGAGGGAACAATGAGCAGTTCTTC. It codes for CASSLVAGGNNEQFF.